One sample yielded the 23 T cell receptor beta chains listed below, sequenced in a study of response to subunit inactivated influenza vaccine. One entry per CDR3 protein results from TCRdb running MiXCR on the RT-PCR reads. Of about 800,000 distinct CDR3 sequences listed, around 20% are singletons. The sequenced sample was PBMCs from blood, obtained 5 days after vaccination. These TCRs come from a man between 50 and 59 years old who received an inactivated influenza vaccine.

This sequence joins TRBV12-5 and TRBJ1-1, with a possible D match to TRBD1 (5 bases). The CDR3 runs to 13 residues. Trimming removed 5 bases from V and 6 bases from J, with 13 bases in between. The germline V gene has CDR1 LGHNT and CDR2 FRNRAP. CDR3 DNA: TGTGCTAGTGGTCGAGCAGGGATCCCTGAAGCTTTCTTT. It encodes CASGRAGIPEAFF.

This clonotype has just a few counts. The rearrangement links TRBV12-3 or TRBV12-4 to TRBJ1-5, with 8 bases fitting TRBD1. Unmatched junction bases numbered 6, after V lost 5 bases and J lost 6 bases. This CDR3 region has 14 residues. This CDR3 reads CASSPDRESQPQHF. CDR3 DNA sequence: TGTGCCAGCAGTCCGGACAGGGAAAGTCAGCCCCAGCATTTT.

This clonotype has just a few counts. The genes are TRBV12-3 or TRBV12-4 and TRBJ1-6; no clear D. The length of the CDR3 is 15 residues. The germline V and J ends were trimmed by 0 bases and 9 bases, with 12 bases remaining between them. CDR3 sequence (DNA): TGTGCCAGCAGTTTAGCGTTATTTCAGACTTCACCCCTCCACTTT. The encoded protein is CASSLALFQTSPLHF.

This clonotype was observed a handful of times. This chain links TRBV20-1 with TRBJ1-2, with 9 nucleotides matching TRBD1. Trimming at V came to 4 bases and at J to 8 bases, leaving 5 bases not matched to a gene. The CDR3 contains 12 residues. Per the germline V gene, CDR1 is DFQATT and CDR2 is SNEGSKA (reference sequence). This CDR3 is CSAKTGGVGYTF. DNA of the CDR3: TGCAGTGCTAAAACAGGGGGCGTAGGCTACACCTTC.

The chain couples TRBV20-1 to TRBJ2-7; TRBD2 matches at 9 bases. This CDR3 comprises 13 residues. Germline V gene sequence: CDR1 DFQATT, CDR2 SNEGSKA (reference sequence). The J segment lost 0 bases and the V segment lost 6 bases, leaving 3 bases of the junction unmatched. The CDR3 spells CSAGRGGSYEQYF. CDR3 DNA: TGCAGTGCCGGGCGGGGGGGCTCCTACGAGCAGTACTTC.

The V call is TRBV28, the J call TRBJ1-2; D unclear. Germline loops: CDR1 MDHEN, CDR2 SYDVKM. The ends were cut back, 7 bases at V and 3 bases at J, with 12 bases in the middle. This CDR3 contains 13 residues. CDR3 sequence reads: CASTMEGYYGYTF. CDR3 coding DNA: TGTGCCAGCACCATGGAGGGTTACTATGGCTACACCTTC.

In this sample, this clonotype turned up a few times. The rearrangement links TRBV20-1 to TRBJ1-1, with D possibly matching TRBD1 (5 bases). The V end lost 5 bases, the J end lost 1 base, and 17 bases lay between the germline ends. Germline V lookup: CDR1 DFQATT, CDR2 SNEGSKA (reference sequence). The length of the CDR3 is 15 residues. The CDR3 here is CSAQNRRGPNTEAFF. CDR3 sequence (DNA): TGCAGTGCTCAAAACCGGCGGGGACCGAACACTGAAGCTTTCTTT.

This clonotype has more than one count but fewer than ten. V gene TRBV25-1 combines with J gene TRBJ2-1, with D possibly TRBD2 on 5 matching bases. The CDR3 totals 15 residues. The ends were cut back, 3 bases at V and 3 bases at J, with 12 bases in the middle. Looked up from germline, CDR1 is MGHDK and CDR2 is SYGVNS. CDR3 in amino acids: CASSDPRGNYNEQFF. The CDR3 DNA follows: TGTGCCAGCAGTGACCCCCGGGGTAACTACAATGAGCAGTTCTTC. The full variable domain, with the rest looked up from reference TRBV25-1 and TRBJ2-1, is EADIYQTPRYLVIGTGKKITLECSQTMGHDKMYWYQQDPGMELHLIHYSYGVNSTEKGDLSSESTVSRIRTEHFPLTLESARPSHTSQYLCASSDPRGNYNEQFFGPGTRLTVL.

Concerning this clonotype: A much more abundant neighbour one base away suggests this may be a read error. The V call is TRBV12-3 or TRBV12-4, the J call TRBJ1-2; no clear D gene. CDR3 length equals 14 residues. CDR3: CGSSFSGFNYGYTF. The CDR3 DNA is TGTGGCAGCAGTTTTTCCGGCTTTAACTATGGCTACACCTTC.

V gene TRBV20-1 combines with J gene TRBJ2-7; no clear D gene. The CDR3 runs 13 residues. With 1 base removed from V and 1 base from J, the gap between germline ends came to 8 bases. In germline, CDR1 is DFQATT, CDR2 SNEGSKA (reference sequence). In DNA form, the CDR3 reads TGCAGTGCTAGAGCCGGCAGATCCTACGAGCAGTACTTC. Translation gives CSARAGRSYEQYF.

This clonotype was counted once. The chain uses TRBV7-8 and TRBJ1-2; D is ambiguous. The germline V gene has CDR1 SGHVS and CDR2 FQNEAQ. Trimming shortened V by 2 bases and J by 0 bases, and 16 bases separated the two germline ends. CDR3 size: 17 residues. The CDR3: CASSLIGVPTPNYGYTF. In nucleotides, the CDR3 is TGTGCCAGCAGCTTAATTGGCGTACCGACCCCTAACTATGGCTACACCTTC.

The rearrangement joins TRBV4-3 to TRBJ2-5; no reliable D call. With 1 base removed from V and 2 bases from J, the gap between germline ends came to 11 bases. The CDR3 has 15 amino acids. Germline CDR1 reads LGHNA; CDR2 reads YSLEER. The CDR3 is CASSQVLGRQETQYF. The CDR3 DNA follows: TGCGCCAGCAGCCAAGTCCTGGGCAGGCAAGAGACCCAGTACTTC.

The J gene is TRBJ2-7, the V gene TRBV29-1; D is ambiguous. V lost 7 bases and J lost 4, with 14 bases in between. CDR3 size: 12 residues. Germline V lookup: CDR1 SQVTM, CDR2 ANQGSEA. The CDR3 DNA reads as TGCAGCGCGCGTTCCCAAAAGTACGAGCAGTACTTC. Translation: CSARSQKYEQYF.

This rearrangement joins TRBV5-1 to TRBJ2-3; TRBD2 matches 9 bases. From germline, CDR1 is SGHRS and CDR2 YFSETQ. V gave up 1 base and J gave up 4 bases; unmatched junction bases: 4. The CDR3 has 15 residues. CDR3 sequence reads: CASSLSGGSPDTQYF. The DNA for the CDR3 is TGCGCCAGCAGCTTGAGCGGGGGGTCCCCAGATACGCAGTATTTT.

This clonotype was counted between two and nine times. The chain has TRBV6-1 and TRBJ2-6; D perhaps matches TRBD2 (5 bases). The CDR3 runs 14 residues. Trimming took off 6 bases at V and 4 bases at J, with 10 bases between the two ends. Germline loops: CDR1 MNHNS, CDR2 SASEGT. Here the CDR3 DNA reads TGTGCCAGCAGCTCGGGGAACGGGGCCAACGTCCTGACTTTC. Its protein is CASSSGNGANVLTF.

CDR3 residues: CASSQEARGRDGYTF. The CDR3 DNA reads TGTGCCAGCAGCCAAGAGGCCAGGGGGCGCGATGGCTACACCTTC. The chain employs TRBV3-1 and TRBJ1-2, with 8 bases identical to TRBD1. This CDR3 is 15 amino acids long. After removal of 0 bases from V and 6 bases from J, the junction contained 6 bases not matched to a gene. Germline assignment: CDR1 LGHDT and CDR2 YNNKEL (reference sequence).

The chain has TRBV5-6 and TRBJ1-1; TRBD1 matches at 7 bases. In germline, CDR1 is SGHDT, CDR2 YYEEEE. V gave up 6 bases and J gave up 6 bases; unmatched junction bases: 2. This CDR3 has 11 amino acids. CDR3 amino acids: CASNQGAEAFF. The CDR3 bases are TGTGCCAGCAACCAGGGGGCTGAAGCTTTCTTT. The variable domain in full, with the rest retrieved from reference TRBV5-6 and TRBJ1-1, is DAGVTQSPTHLIKTRGQQVTLRCSPKSGHDTVSWYQQALGQGPQFIFQYYEEEERQRGNFPDRFSGHQFPNYSSELNVNALLLGDSALYLCASNQGAEAFFGQGTRLTVV.

The sample holds a few counts of this clonotype. V gene TRBV10-3 combines with J gene TRBJ2-7; TRBD2 matches 8 bases. Germline CDR1 ENHRY, CDR2 SYGVKD. V shed 4 bases and J 3 bases; nucleotides not matched to a gene: 2. This CDR3 contains 13 residues. The CDR3 protein is CAISATSGYEQYF. In nucleotides, the CDR3 is TGTGCCATCAGTGCCACTAGCGGCTACGAGCAGTACTTC.

The J gene is TRBJ2-5, the V gene TRBV4-1, with D perhaps given as TRBD1 or TRBD2 (5 bases each). This CDR3 has 15 residues. The V gene's germline CDR1 is MGHRA and CDR2 YSYEKL. V lost 4 bases to trimming and J lost 1 base, with 13 bases between them. The CDR3 region is CASSLRDGVQETQYF. The CDR3 DNA sequence: TGCGCCAGCAGCCTAAGGGACGGGGTCCAAGAGACCCAGTACTTC.

The genes are TRBV7-2 and TRBJ2-5; D tentatively fits TRBD1 or TRBD2 (6 bases each). V was pared by 1 base and J by 2 bases, with 17 bases between. Germline loops: CDR1 SGHTA, CDR2 FQGNSA. The length of the CDR3 is 17 residues. CDR3: CASSLGSVGGGQETQYF. In DNA form, the CDR3 reads TGTGCCAGCAGCTTAGGGTCGGTCGGAGGGGGGCAAGAGACCCAGTACTTC.

The chain uses TRBV6-2 or TRBV6-3 and TRBJ2-7; TRBD1 agrees at 10 bases. V was pared by 8 bases and J by 4 bases, with 11 bases of the junction left unmatched. This CDR3 has 15 residues. Germline V gene sequence: CDR1 MNHEY, CDR2 SVGEGT. This CDR3 reads CASRNGGTGVYEQYF. The CDR3 DNA reads as TGTGCCAGCCGAAACGGTGGGACAGGGGTTTACGAGCAGTACTTC.

The rearrangement links TRBV5-6 to TRBJ2-7; either TRBD1 or TRBD2 may supply D (5 bases each). The CDR3 loop spans 17 amino acids. Per the germline V gene, CDR1 is SGHDT and CDR2 is YYEEEE. The germline V and J ends were trimmed by 0 bases and 0 bases, with 16 bases remaining between them. CDR3 nucleotides: TGTGCCAGCAGCTTGGCGGGCGTTGGGGGAAGCTCCTACGAGCAGTACTTC. Its translation: CASSLAGVGGSSYEQYF. Full variable domain (outside the CDR3, taken from reference TRBV5-6 and TRBJ2-7): DAGVTQSPTHLIKTRGQQVTLRCSPKSGHDTVSWYQQALGQGPQFIFQYYEEEERQRGNFPDRFSGHQFPNYSSELNVNALLLGDSALYLCASSLAGVGGSSYEQYFGPGTRLTVT.

The rearrangement uses TRBV12-3 or TRBV12-4 and TRBJ2-1; D is undetermined. With 2 bases removed from V and 5 bases from J, the gap between germline ends came to 13 bases. CDR3 size: 15 residues. CDR3 DNA sequence: TGTGCCAGCAGTTTACGTAGGTTCCCCCACAATGAGCAGTTCTTC. This sequence encodes CASSLRRFPHNEQFF.